These 25 T cell receptor beta chains were sequenced from one sample in a study of neurological immune-mediated disorders. TCRdb re-analysed the 5' RACE reads in MiXCR, keeping a single row per CDR3 protein. Here the sample spans about 70,000 distinct CDR3 sequences, about 5.1% being singletons. Sequencing was performed on PBMCs. The receptors stem from a woman between 65 and 79 years old with multiple sclerosis.

Ten or more counts support this clonotype. V gene TRBV5-1 combines with J gene TRBJ1-1; no definite D call. Germline V CDR1 and CDR2: SGHRS, YFSETQ. Trimming took 4 bases from V and 0 from J, leaving 16 bases between them. This CDR3 has 16 residues. In DNA form, the CDR3 reads TGCGCCAGCAGCCCTGGAGAAGGACGGATGAACACTGAAGCTTTCTTT. Residues: CASSPGEGRMNTEAFF.

The sample holds many counts of this clonotype. This chain connects TRBV6-5 to TRBJ2-1, with 12 nucleotides matching TRBD2. The CDR3 has 15 residues. V dropped 5 bases and J dropped 8; count of bases not matched to a gene: 7. Germline assignment: CDR1 MNHEY and CDR2 SVGAGI. CDR3 nucleotide sequence: TGTGCCAGCAGTAAGACTAGCGGGAGCAGGGATGAGCAGTTCTTC. Amino acid sequence: CASSKTSGSRDEQFF.

This clonotype was picked up many times. The chain joins TRBV6-5 to TRBJ1-5; TRBD1 matches 9 bases. V shed 6 bases and J 1 base; nucleotides not matched to a gene: 4. Germline V lookup: CDR1 MNHEY, CDR2 SVGAGI. The CDR3 is 15 residues long. The CDR3 is CASSTDRGSNQPQHF. CDR3 coding DNA: TGTGCCAGCAGCACGGACAGGGGAAGCAATCAGCCCCAGCATTTT.

With respect to this clonotype: This may come from a read error, since a much larger clone is one base off. V is TRBV24-1 and J is TRBJ2-2, with D unresolved. CDR1 KGHDR and CDR2 SFDVKD come from the germline V gene. Deletions cut 1 base from V and 3 bases from J, with 5 bases between. This CDR3 spans 14 amino acids. The CDR3 DNA reads TGTGCCACCAGTGATTTTAGCTACACCGGGGAGCTGTTTTTT. This gives the protein CATSDFSYTGELFF.

This clonotype has at least ten counts. V is TRBV12-3 or TRBV12-4 and J is TRBJ2-7, with D tentatively TRBD1 (6 bases). V lost 3 bases to trimming and J lost 4 bases, with 7 bases between them. CDR3 length: 12 amino acids. The CDR3 here is CASSFQGYEQYF. The CDR3 region has the DNA TGTGCCAGCAGTTTTCAGGGGTACGAGCAGTACTTC.

This clonotype was observed at least ten times. This chain connects TRBV7-2 to TRBJ1-1; 8 bases align to TRBD1. The germline CDR1 and CDR2 sequences are SGHTA and FQGNSA. Trimming at V came to 3 bases and at J to 6 bases, leaving 3 bases not matched to a gene. This CDR3 has 13 amino acids. In nucleotides, the CDR3 is TGTGCCAGCAGCTTGACAGGGGAGGCTGAAGCTTTCTTT. Its translation: CASSLTGEAEAFF. The variable domain in full, completed from reference TRBV7-2 and TRBJ1-1, reads GAGVSQSPSNKVTEKGKDVELRCDPISGHTALYWYRQSLGQGLEFLIYFQGNSAPDKSGLPSDRFSAERTGGSVSTLTIQRTQQEDSAVYLCASSLTGEAEAFFGQGTRLTVV.

The sample holds many counts of this clonotype. The chain combines TRBV7-2 with TRBJ2-1, with 9 bases fitting TRBD1. CDR1 and CDR2 (germline): SGHTA, FQGNSA. The V gene end was trimmed by 1 base and the J gene end by 4 bases; junction bases not matched to a gene: 8. This CDR3 is 17 amino acids long. The CDR3 spells CASSLVSGQGFYNEQFF. The CDR3 region has the DNA TGTGCCAGCAGCTTAGTTTCAGGACAGGGGTTTTACAATGAGCAGTTCTTC.

Many counts were recorded for this clonotype. The rearrangement links TRBV12-3 or TRBV12-4 to TRBJ2-2, with 8 bases matching TRBD2. This CDR3 comprises 17 residues. V lost 6 bases and J lost 4; bases outside the gene matches: 13. The CDR3 protein is CASSRDGAGGLTGELFF. The CDR3, as DNA: TGTGCCAGCAGCCGCGATGGGGCGGGAGGTCTCACCGGGGAGCTGTTTTTT.

Many counts were recorded for this clonotype. The V call is TRBV20-1, the J call TRBJ1-4; D gene uncertain. V was cut by 7 bases and J by 0 bases, with 12 bases left in between. This CDR3 comprises 14 residues. The germline V gene encodes CDR1 DFQATT and CDR2 SNEGSKA (reference sequence). CDR3 coding DNA: TGCAGTGTCGAGCGGCAGACAACTAATGAAAAACTGTTTTTT. Protein product: CSVERQTTNEKLFF.

This clonotype was observed at least ten times. The chain recombines TRBV5-1 with TRBJ2-3; D is undetermined. The CDR3 is made up of 13 amino acids. Germline V gene lookup returns CDR1 SGHRS and CDR2 YFSETQ. Trimming left V 4 bases short and J 6 bases short, with 12 bases between. CDR3 in amino acids: CASSLVPADTQYF. The DNA of the CDR3 is TGCGCCAGCAGCCTCGTTCCTGCCGATACGCAGTATTTT.

There are a few counts of this clonotype. The gene calls are TRBV5-1 and TRBJ2-1; no clear D. With 1 base removed from V and 2 bases from J, the gap between germline ends came to 4 bases. Germline CDR1 SGHRS, CDR2 YFSETQ. This CDR3 region has 13 residues. The CDR3 DNA sequence: TGCGCCAGCAGCTTGACCGCCTACAATGAGCAGTTCTTC. The encoded protein is CASSLTAYNEQFF.

This clonotype was seen at least ten times. One junction end disagrees with the germline gene, perhaps due to a read error. The chain couples TRBV20-1 to TRBJ2-3; TRBD2 matches at 7 bases. The CDR3 totals 15 residues. Germline-derived CDR1 and CDR2 are DFQATT and SNEGSKA (reference sequence). The CDR3 sequence: CSARDWGGSTDTQYF. The CDR3 nucleotides read TGCAGTGCTAGAGATTGGGGGGGGAGCACTGATACGCAGTATTTT.

Remarks on this clonotype: One end of the junction is discordant with germline, which a read error may explain. As DNA, the CDR3 is TGCGCCAGCAGCCTTCGGGAGGCAGATAAGCAGTATTTT. Translating gives CASSLREADKQYF. The chain joins TRBV5-1 to TRBJ2-3, with TRBD2 matching 7 bases. Germline lookup yields CDR1 SGHRS and CDR2 YFSETQ. CDR3 length: 13 amino acids.

Of note for this clonotype: A clone one base away is much larger, so this may be a read error. This CDR3 reads CASSVGQQPDTQYF. In DNA, the CDR3 is TGTGCCAGCAGCGTAGGTCAACAGCCTGATACGCAGTATTTT. This chain uses TRBV9 with TRBJ2-3; D remains unclear. The V end was cut by 0 bases, the J end by 6 bases, with 11 bases between. The CDR3 consists of 14 residues. Germline V gives CDR1 SGDLS, CDR2 YYNGEE. The entire variable domain, with the rest obtained from reference TRBV9 and TRBJ2-3, is as follows: DSGVTQTPKHLITATGQRVTLRCSPRSGDLSVYWYQQSLDQGLQFLIQYYNGEERAKGNILERFSAQQFPDLHSELNLSSLELGDSALYFCASSVGQQPDTQYFGPGTRLTVL.

Ten or more counts support this clonotype. The chain couples TRBV7-2 to TRBJ2-5; 9 nucleotides line up with TRBD2. This CDR3 region has 13 residues. Per germline, CDR1 SGHTA and CDR2 FQGNSA. V trimming: 5 bases; J trimming: 5 bases; junction bases outside the gene matches: 3. CDR3 DNA sequence: TGTGCCAGCAGCGGACTAGCGCGGGAGACCCAGTACTTC. Its translation: CASSGLARETQYF.

On this clonotype itself: Being one base from a much bigger clone, this may be a read error. The rearrangement uses TRBV12-3 or TRBV12-4 and TRBJ2-1; TRBD2 might be the D (5 bases). Trimming pared 6 bases from V and 12 bases from J, leaving 24 bases between. The CDR3 loop spans 15 amino acids. CDR3 sequence (DNA): TGTGCCAGCAGCCTCAAACTAGGCTCGAGGTCTGCGCAGTTCTTC. It specifies CASSLKLGSRSAQFF.

This clonotype was found a few times. A junction boundary mismatches the germline segment, possibly from a read error. J is TRBJ2-2 and V is TRBV20-1; D is possibly TRBD2 (5 bases). The CDR3 has 13 residues. Per germline, CDR1 DFQATT and CDR2 SNEGSKA (reference sequence). The CDR3 nucleotides read TGCAGTGCTAGAGGGGAAAACACCGGGGAGCGGTTTTTT. Its translation: CSARGENTGERFF.

About this clonotype itself: Given a much more abundant clone one base away, this may be a read error. The V gene is TRBV5-6, the J gene TRBJ1-5; D remains unclear. The CDR3 runs 14 residues. In germline, CDR1 is SGHDT, CDR2 YYEEEE. CDR3 region: CASSFRADNQPQNF. For the CDR3, the DNA is TGTGCCAGCAGCTTTAGGGCAGACAATCAGCCCCAGAATTTT.

The V gene is TRBV20-1, the J gene TRBJ2-1; 7 bases fit TRBD2. This CDR3 has 16 amino acids. The V segment lost 2 bases and the J segment 7 bases; nucleotides outside the gene matches: 14. Germline V gene data show CDR1 as DFQATT and CDR2 as SNEGSKA (reference sequence). The CDR3 sequence: CSARLSERWGGNEQFF. CDR3 nucleotide sequence: TGCAGTGCTAGATTATCGGAGCGGTGGGGGGGTAATGAGCAGTTCTTC.

This clonotype was detected ten times or more. This chain joins TRBV29-1 and TRBJ1-2; a weak D match, TRBD1 (5 bases). Germline V CDR1 and CDR2: SQVTM, ANQGSEA. CDR3 length: 13 residues. Trimming removed 6 bases from V and 2 bases from J, with 13 bases in between. The CDR3 protein is CSVGTRANYGYTF. CDR3 bases: TGCAGCGTCGGGACGCGTGCCAACTATGGCTACACCTTC.

This clonotype was observed at least ten times. CDR3: CASSLTGTNQPQHF. The CDR3, as DNA: TGTGCCAGCAGCTTAACTGGGACGAATCAGCCCCAGCATTTT. This chain uses TRBV7-2 with TRBJ1-5, with a weak D call TRBD1 (5 bases). This CDR3 comprises 14 residues. V lost 2 bases and J lost 4, with 9 bases in between. From germline, CDR1 is SGHTA and CDR2 FQGNSA.

This chain connects TRBV20-1 to TRBJ2-4; no reliable D call. Trimming removed 6 bases from V and 0 bases from J, with 9 bases in between. Germline CDR1 and CDR2: DFQATT and SNEGSKA (reference sequence). The CDR3 loop spans 13 amino acids. CDR3: CSAFSLAKNIQYF. CDR3 DNA: TGCAGTGCCTTTAGTTTAGCCAAAAACATTCAGTACTTC.

The chain links TRBV27 to TRBJ2-5; perhaps TRBD2 as D (5 bases). V was trimmed by 6 bases and J by 2 bases, leaving 28 bases between them. The CDR3 is made up of 19 amino acids. Germline V gene lookup returns CDR1 MNHEY and CDR2 SMNVEV (reference sequence). In DNA, the CDR3 is TGTGCCAGCAGACTCCTTCGCCCCCGGGGTATGCACCCTCAAGAGACCCAGTACTTC. Amino acid sequence: CASRLLRPRGMHPQETQYF.

This clonotype occurred many times. V and J are TRBV9 and TRBJ1-5, with D perhaps TRBD1 (5 bases). The CDR3 covers 15 residues. In germline, CDR1 is SGDLS, CDR2 YYNGEE. Trimming took off 4 bases at V and 2 bases at J, with 13 bases between the two ends. In nucleotides, the CDR3 is TGTGCCAGCAGCCCGGCGGGGGGAGGCAATCAGCCCCAGCATTTT. Translated, it gives CASSPAGGGNQPQHF.

This clonotype was recorded only once. The chain joins TRBV5-1 to TRBJ2-7; 11 positions agree with TRBD2. J was trimmed by 2 bases and V by 3 bases; bases with no gene match: 4. The CDR3 runs 15 residues. CDR1 and CDR2 from the germline V gene are SGHRS and YFSETQ. CDR3 residues: CASSYTSGRPYEQYF. As DNA, the CDR3 is TGCGCCAGCAGCTATACTAGCGGGAGACCCTACGAGCAGTACTTC. Looking up the rest from reference TRBV5-1 and TRBJ2-7 gives the full variable domain: KAGVTQTPRYLIKTRGQQVTLSCSPISGHRSVSWYQQTPGQGLQFLFEYFSETQRNKGNFPGRFSGRQFSNSRSEMNVSTLELGDSALYLCASSYTSGRPYEQYFGPGTRLTVT.